This entry concerns a single TCR beta chain. What it recognizes is unknown. The read halts 3 residues ahead of the CDR3 end, with the missing end drawn from the germline J gene. The entry originates in a study of T cells in women clearing cervical HPV infection. MY09/MY11 PCR detected cervical HPV DNA; dot-blot assigned genotypes. Whole-study results and caveats: Cases carried less TRBV6-7 than controls: around 0.11% versus 0.15%.

V lost 6 bases to trimming and J lost 6 bases, with 11 bases between them. Germline assignment: CDR1 LNHDA and CDR2 SQIVND (reference sequence). The CDR3 runs to 12 residues. This table comes from immunoSEQ multiplex PCR, and its TCRdb copy is limited to in-frame clones, with some not included. There are tens of thousands of clones in the sample, with around 6.5% held by the top ten. This TCR derives from a woman aged 18 to 75 with a cervical HPV16 infection that either progressed to CIN3+ or cleared (not recorded which). The sample taken for sequencing was blood buffy coat. The rearrangement joins TRBV19 to TRBJ1-1; TRBD1 is a possible D gene (5 bases). CDR3 DNA (partial): TGTGCCAGTAGCCGTCAGGGTCCTGAA. Amino acids: CASSRQGPE. The whole CDR3 protein is CASSRQGPEAFF.